Sequencing of this TCR beta chain was carried out in a study of blood T cell repertoires in COVID-19. Study summary: Sites in the United States, Italy and Spain provided acute and convalescent COVID-19 samples. T cells, B-cell-depleted T cells, or PBMCs provided the cDNA or gDNA that served as material.

CDR1 is KGHSH, CDR2 LQKENI, per germline. The CDR3 runs 16 residues. V lost 3 bases to trimming and J lost 8 bases; unmatched junction nucleotides: 10. Authors' data handling: Amplified reference gene primers provided the basis for estimating nucleated cell counts. This table comes from immunoSEQ multiplex PCR, and its TCRdb copy is limited to in-frame clones, with some not included. The V and J calls and the clone size are those of that table, but D and trimming were determined from the DNA. This sample has about 150,000 clones, with around four fifths found just once. The receptor was isolated from a woman aged 60-70 years with acute or convalescent COVID-19. The chain carries TRBV18 and TRBJ1-4; the match to TRBD1 covers 9 bases. Input material: peripheral blood. CDR3 DNA: TGTGCCAGCTCACCCACAGGGGGCGGCGGGGAAGAAAAACTGTTTTTT. Protein sequence: CASSPTGGGGEEKLFF.